The 21 T cell receptor beta chains reported below all come from one sample, sequenced in a study of PD-L1 blockade in urothelial cancer. This sample's time point: peripheral blood 6 weeks after treatment start. This table comes from immunoSEQ multiplex PCR, and its TCRdb copy is limited to in-frame clones, with some not included. The data show approximately 20,000 clones, approximately 90% seen once. Sequences were derived from PBMCs, sampled around atezolizumab (anti-PD-L1) treatment. Every receptor here comes from a woman aged 55-70 years with urothelial cancer.

This chain connects TRBV5-1 to TRBJ2-3; D might be TRBD2 (6 bases). The germline CDR1 and CDR2 sequences are SGHRS and YFSETQ. V lost 3 bases and J lost 4, with 12 bases in between. The CDR3 runs to 14 residues. The CDR3 sequence is CASSSTGDPDTQYF. Here the CDR3 DNA reads TGCGCCAGCAGCTCCACGGGGGACCCAGATACGCAGTATTTT.

The chain carries TRBV27 and TRBJ2-7, with TRBD1 matching over 8 bases. This CDR3 is built from 15 residues. Unmatched junction bases numbered 14, after V lost 8 bases and J lost 5 bases. CDR1 and CDR2 from the germline V gene are MNHEY and SMNVEV (reference sequence). CDR3 region: CASSPRTGSLNEQYF. In DNA, the CDR3 is TGTGCCAGCTCTCCGCGGACAGGGTCGTTAAACGAGCAGTACTTC.

The rearrangement uses TRBV6-5 and TRBJ2-1, with 8 bases fitting TRBD2. The CDR3 consists of 13 residues. The V and J ends lost 6 bases and 9 bases, in that order; junction bases with no gene match: 7. Germline V lookup: CDR1 MNHEY, CDR2 SVGAGI. In DNA form, the CDR3 reads TGTGCCAGCAGACAAGGACTAGCTGGTGAGCAGTTCTTC. It specifies CASRQGLAGEQFF.

This chain uses TRBV7-9 with TRBJ1-1, with a possible D match to TRBD1 (6 bases). CDR1 and CDR2 from the germline V gene are SEHNR and FQNEAQ (reference sequence). Trimming left V 3 bases short and J 8 bases short, with 7 bases between. The CDR3 is made up of 11 amino acids. The CDR3 DNA sequence: TGTGCCAGCAGCTTCGGGACAGAAGCTTTCTTT. It codes for CASSFGTEAFF.

V is TRBV7-9 and J is TRBJ1-1; perhaps TRBD1 as D (5 bases). V was trimmed by 10 bases and J by 1 base, leaving 16 bases between them. The CDR3 length is 14 residues. In germline, CDR1 is SEHNR, CDR2 FQNEAQ (reference sequence). The CDR3 sequence: CATLLSGANTEAFF. The CDR3 DNA sequence: TGTGCCACCCTACTTAGTGGGGCGAACACTGAAGCTTTCTTT.

The genes are TRBV14 and TRBJ1-1, with a weak D call TRBD1 (5 bases). CDR1 SGHDN and CDR2 FVKESK come from the germline V gene. This CDR3 spans 13 amino acids. The V end lost 7 bases, the J end lost 4 bases, and 13 bases lay between the germline ends. The CDR3 reads CASNHRRGTEAFF. The CDR3 region has the DNA TGTGCCAGCAACCACCGAAGGGGCACTGAAGCTTTCTTT. Using reference TRBV14 and TRBJ1-1 for the parts outside the CDR3, the full variable domain is EAGVTQFPSHSVIEKGQTVTLRCDPISGHDNLYWYRRVMGKEIKFLLHFVKESKQDESGMPNNRFLAERTGGTYSTLKVQPAELEDSGVYFCASNHRRGTEAFFGQGTRLTVV.

This rearrangement joins TRBV12-1 to TRBJ1-1; the table's D call, TRBD1, was not checked against the DNA. TRBV12-1 is shown as a pseudogene. This CDR3 has 13 residues. In DNA, the CDR3 is TGTGCCAGCAGCCAGGGGGGGAACACTGAAGCTTTCTTT. This sequence encodes CASSQGGNTEAFF.

The V gene is TRBV4-3, the J gene TRBJ2-3, with a weak D call TRBD2 (5 bases). V lost 0 bases, J lost 4 bases, and 14 bases lay in between. The CDR3 is 16 amino acids. Germline CDR1 and CDR2: LGHNA and YSLEER. CDR3 DNA sequence: TGCGCCAGCAGCCAAGATCCACTTCCGGAGGCAGATACGCAGTATTTT. This sequence encodes CASSQDPLPEADTQYF.

The chain recombines TRBV15 with TRBJ2-7; D is perhaps TRBD2 (7 bases). Germline-derived CDR1 and CDR2 are LNHNV and YYDKDF (reference sequence). There are 14 residues in the CDR3. Deletions cut 6 bases from V and 0 bases from J, with 12 bases between. The CDR3 region has the DNA TGTGCCACCAGAGGGGGGGGTAGCTCCTACGAGCAGTACTTC. Translated: CATRGGGSSYEQYF.

This clone was counted a few times. V is TRBV7-2 and J is TRBJ1-2, with TRBD1 matching over 7 bases. The V segment lost 6 bases and the J segment 1 base; nucleotides outside the gene matches: 11. Germline CDR1 SGHTA, CDR2 FQGNSA. CDR3 length: 16 residues. The CDR3, as DNA: TGTGCCAGCAGATCAGGAAGCAACAGGGGTAACTATGGCTACACCTTC. Translation: CASRSGSNRGNYGYTF.

The CDR3 coding sequence is TGTGCCATCAGCGACACTAGAGGCCGTGAGCAGTTCTTC. This gives the protein CAISDTRGREQFF. The V call is TRBV10-3, the J call TRBJ2-1, with D perhaps matching TRBD2 (5 bases). V dropped 6 bases and J dropped 9 bases, with 15 bases sitting between them. The CDR3 sequence is 13 residues long. Per the germline V gene, CDR1 is ENHRY and CDR2 is SYGVKD.

The chain employs TRBV18 and TRBJ1-1; D is possibly TRBD1 (5 bases). CDR1 and CDR2 from the germline V gene are KGHSH and LQKENI. Between the trimmed V and J ends, which lost 3 bases and 5 bases, there was a span of 10 bases. CDR3 size: 13 residues. The CDR3 DNA follows: TGTGCCAGCTCACCCCTGGGGGGGACTGAAGCTTTCTTT. This encodes CASSPLGGTEAFF.

The genes are TRBV27 and TRBJ2-1; D is perhaps TRBD2 (6 bases). The CDR3 has 14 residues. V lost 2 bases and J lost 7, with 12 bases in between. Looked up from germline, CDR1 is MNHEY and CDR2 is SMNVEV (reference sequence). As DNA, the CDR3 is TGTGCCAGCAGTTTAAACGGGGGAATAAATGAGCAGTTCTTC. It translates to CASSLNGGINEQFF.

This chain joins TRBV7-8 and TRBJ2-1; D is uncertain. The CDR3 has 16 residues. Between the trimmed V and J ends, which lost 5 bases and 4 bases, there was a span of 18 bases. CDR1 and CDR2 from the germline V gene are SGHVS and FQNEAQ. The CDR3 here is CASSALFEPRYNEQFF. DNA for the CDR3: TGTGCCAGCAGCGCTCTTTTTGAACCGCGTTACAATGAGCAGTTCTTC.

The sample holds one count of this clone. This rearrangement joins TRBV7-2 to TRBJ2-5; 9 bases line up with TRBD2. CDR1 and CDR2 (germline): SGHTA, FQGNSA. The CDR3 has 14 residues. The trim removed 3 bases at V and 5 bases at J, leaving 4 bases unmatched. CDR3 DNA sequence: TGTGCCAGCAGCTTCCCAGGACTAGCGGAGACCCAGTACTTC. It yields the protein CASSFPGLAETQYF. Complete variable domain (other parts from reference TRBV7-2 and TRBJ2-5): GAGVSQSPSNKVTEKGKDVELRCDPISGHTALYWYRQSLGQGLEFLIYFQGNSAPDKSGLPSDRFSAERTGGSVSTLTIQRTQQEDSAVYLCASSFPGLAETQYFGPGTRLLVL.

In its sample, this clone was seen once. The rearrangement joins TRBV7-6 to TRBJ1-3; D unclear. Germline CDR1 reads SGHVS; CDR2 reads FNYEAQ. The V end lost 4 bases, the J end lost 4 bases, and 8 bases lay between the germline ends. This CDR3 spans 13 amino acids. DNA for the CDR3: TGTGCCAGCAGCTCGACGCGGGGAAACACCATATATTTT. This translates into CASSSTRGNTIYF.

V gene TRBV19 combines with J gene TRBJ1-1; the D gene is possibly TRBD1 (5 bases). Germline CDR1 LNHDA, CDR2 SQIVND (reference sequence). V lost 2 bases, J lost 4 bases, and 23 bases lay in between. CDR3 size: 18 residues. CDR3 DNA sequence: TGTGCCAGTAGTATACCCCCAGGGCCCTACTTTTGTCTCACTGAAGCTTTCTTT. Protein sequence: CASSIPPGPYFCLTEAFF.

The chain joins TRBV2 to TRBJ2-7; possible D gene TRBD2, 5 bases. The germline V and J ends were trimmed by 6 bases and 3 bases, with 9 bases remaining between them. The CDR3 is made up of 12 amino acids. Germline V gene sequence: CDR1 SNHLY, CDR2 FYNNEI. CDR3 bases: TGTGCCAGCAGCGGACTCGGCTACGAGCAGTACTTC. It is translated as CASSGLGYEQYF.

This clone occurred once. The chain couples TRBV28 to TRBJ2-1; TRBD2 matches 9 bases. The CDR3 totals 15 residues. Trimming took 8 bases from V and 3 from J; bases not matched to a gene: 8. Germline assignment: CDR1 MDHEN and CDR2 SYDVKM. The CDR3 sequence is CASLPSGIGYNEQFF. As DNA, the CDR3 is TGTGCCAGCTTACCTAGCGGGATAGGCTACAATGAGCAGTTCTTC.

The chain couples TRBV9 to TRBJ2-7; D perhaps matches TRBD2 (6 bases). CDR3 length: 15 amino acids. Trimming cost V 0 bases and J 0 bases, with 10 bases left between them. Germline V gene sequence: CDR1 SGDLS, CDR2 YYNGEE. The CDR3 nucleotides are TGTGCCAGCAGCGTAGATAGCGGCAGCTCCTACGAGCAGTACTTC. As protein: CASSVDSGSSYEQYF.

The chain joins TRBV10-3 to TRBJ1-2; 7 nucleotides match TRBD1. V was clipped by 5 bases and J by 2 bases; unmatched bases: 5. This CDR3 is built from 14 residues. Looked up from germline, CDR1 is ENHRY and CDR2 is SYGVKD. CDR3 bases: TGTGCCATCAGTCAGGGGGGTATCAACTATGGCTACACCTTC. Protein sequence: CAISQGGINYGYTF.